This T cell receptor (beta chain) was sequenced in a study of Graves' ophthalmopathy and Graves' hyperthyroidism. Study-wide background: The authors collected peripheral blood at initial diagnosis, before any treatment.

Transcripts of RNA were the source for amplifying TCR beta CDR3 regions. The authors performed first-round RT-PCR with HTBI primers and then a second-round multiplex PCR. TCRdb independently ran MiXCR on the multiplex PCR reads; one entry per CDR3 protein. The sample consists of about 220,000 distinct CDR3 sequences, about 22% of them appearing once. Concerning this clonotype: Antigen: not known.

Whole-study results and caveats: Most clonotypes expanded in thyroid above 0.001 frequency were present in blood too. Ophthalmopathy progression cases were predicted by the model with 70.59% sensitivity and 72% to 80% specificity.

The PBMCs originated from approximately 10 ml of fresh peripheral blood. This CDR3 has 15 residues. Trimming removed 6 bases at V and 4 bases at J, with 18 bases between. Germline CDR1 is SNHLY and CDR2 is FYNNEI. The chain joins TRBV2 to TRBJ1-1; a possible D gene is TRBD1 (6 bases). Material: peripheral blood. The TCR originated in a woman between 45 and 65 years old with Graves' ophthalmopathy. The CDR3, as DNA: TGTGCCAGCAGGGTTGGTGGGGGCGATTTCACTGAAGCTTTCTTT. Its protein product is CASRVGGGDFTEAFF. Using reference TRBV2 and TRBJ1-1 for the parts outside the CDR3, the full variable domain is EPEVTQTPSHQVTQMGQEVILRCVPISNHLYFYWYRQILGQKVEFLVSFYNNEISEKSEIFDDQFSVERPDGSNFTLKIRSTKLEDSAMYFCASRVGGGDFTEAFFGQGTRLTVV.